This is a list of T cell receptor beta chains from one sample in a study of blood T cell repertoires in COVID-19. Produced via immunoSEQ multiplex PCR; TCRdb's table is partial and in-frame only. The table records 200,000 to 250,000 clones, about 88% of them present only once. The material sequenced was peripheral blood. The source of these receptors is a woman in her 70s with active or convalescent COVID-19. Each CDR3 is given with its conserved first and last residue. The order of the fields is clone size, J gene, V gene, CDR3 protein. Size tells how often a clone was seen (once, few, many) or the class of an expanded clone, and some rows leave it out.

clone_size: .; j_call: TRBJ1-5; v_call: TRBV24-1; cdr3_aa: CATSASEGERQPQHF
clone_size: few; j_call: TRBJ1-3; v_call: TRBV7-2; cdr3_aa: CASSPDRAGNTIYF
clone_size: .; j_call: TRBJ2-5; v_call: TRBV27; cdr3_aa: CASSLGTGRVETQYF
clone_size: .; j_call: TRBJ1-2; v_call: TRBV14; cdr3_aa: CASSQGTAPGHGYTF
clone_size: .; j_call: TRBJ2-7; v_call: TRBV7-2; cdr3_aa: CASRRTGGSYEQYF
clone_size: .; j_call: TRBJ1-5; v_call: TRBV5-4; cdr3_aa: CASSDGQGLSNQPQHF
clone_size: .; j_call: TRBJ1-1; v_call: TRBV7-2; cdr3_aa: CASSPDVAGTEAFF
clone_size: .; j_call: TRBJ1-1; v_call: TRBV12-5; cdr3_aa: CASGLVLRGTEAFF
clone_size: .; j_call: TRBJ2-2; v_call: TRBV4-3; cdr3_aa: CASSRTGTAPIGELFF
clone_size: .; j_call: TRBJ1-1; v_call: TRBV6-4; cdr3_aa: CASKVGVNTEAFF
clone_size: few; j_call: TRBJ1-2; v_call: TRBV7-6; cdr3_aa: CASGRGESGLPNYGYTF
clone_size: .; j_call: TRBJ1-1; v_call: TRBV6-2/TRBV6-3; cdr3_aa: CASSWTPGSTEAFF
clone_size: .; j_call: TRBJ1-2; v_call: TRBV27; cdr3_aa: CASKPGPDSYGYTF
clone_size: .; j_call: TRBJ2-5; v_call: TRBV24-1; cdr3_aa: CATSDAGQGRGETQYF